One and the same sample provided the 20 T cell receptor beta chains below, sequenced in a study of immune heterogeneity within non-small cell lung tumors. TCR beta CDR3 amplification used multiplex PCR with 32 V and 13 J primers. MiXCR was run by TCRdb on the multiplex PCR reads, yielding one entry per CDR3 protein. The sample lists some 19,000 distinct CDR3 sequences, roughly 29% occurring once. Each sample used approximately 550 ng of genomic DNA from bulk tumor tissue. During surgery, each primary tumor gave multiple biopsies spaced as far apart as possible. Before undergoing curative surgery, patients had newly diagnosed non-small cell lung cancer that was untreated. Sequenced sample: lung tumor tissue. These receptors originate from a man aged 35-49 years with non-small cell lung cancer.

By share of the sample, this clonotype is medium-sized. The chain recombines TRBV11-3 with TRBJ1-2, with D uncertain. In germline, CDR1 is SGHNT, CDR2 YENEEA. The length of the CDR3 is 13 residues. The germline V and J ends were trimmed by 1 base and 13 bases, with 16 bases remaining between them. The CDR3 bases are TGTGCCAGCAGCTTAGGAGACACCTCCAGTCCCACCTTC. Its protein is CASSLGDTSSPTF. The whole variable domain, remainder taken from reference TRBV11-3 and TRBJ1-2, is EAGVVQSPRYKIIEKKQPVAFWCNPISGHNTLYWYLQNLGQGPELLIRYENEEAVDDSQLPKDRFSAERLKGVDSTLKIQPAELGDSAVYLCASSLGDTSSPTFGSGTRLTVV.

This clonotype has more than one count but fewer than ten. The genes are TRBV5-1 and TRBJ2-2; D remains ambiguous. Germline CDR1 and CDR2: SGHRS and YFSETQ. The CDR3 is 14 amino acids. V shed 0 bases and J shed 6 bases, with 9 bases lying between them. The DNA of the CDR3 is TGCGCCAGCAGCTTGGCCGCGGCGGCCGGGGAGCTGTTTTTT. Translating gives CASSLAAAAGELFF.

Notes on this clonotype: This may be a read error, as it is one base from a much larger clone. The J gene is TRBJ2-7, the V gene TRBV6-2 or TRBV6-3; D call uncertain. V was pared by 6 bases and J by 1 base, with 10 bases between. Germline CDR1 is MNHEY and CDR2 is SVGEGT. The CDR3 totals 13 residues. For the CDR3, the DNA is TGTGCCAGCAGGGAGACCAGTTCCTACGAGCAGTACTTC. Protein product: CASRETSSYEQYF.

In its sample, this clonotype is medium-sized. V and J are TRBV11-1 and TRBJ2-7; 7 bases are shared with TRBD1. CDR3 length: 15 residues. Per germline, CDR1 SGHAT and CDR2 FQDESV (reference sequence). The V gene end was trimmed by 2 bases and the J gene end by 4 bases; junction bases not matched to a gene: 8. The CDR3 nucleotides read TGTGCCAGCAGCTTACCCGGACAGGCCTCGTACGAGCAGTACTTC. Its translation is CASSLPGQASYEQYF.

Written as DNA, the CDR3 is TGTGCCAGCAGTGAAGCGACAGGGGACACTGAAGCTTTCTTT. Protein sequence: CASSEATGDTEAFF. This chain joins TRBV6-1 and TRBJ1-1; 8 nucleotides line up with TRBD1. In germline, CDR1 is MNHNS, CDR2 SASEGT. CDR3 length: 14 residues. The ends lost 0 bases at V and 3 bases at J; junction bases unmatched: 0.

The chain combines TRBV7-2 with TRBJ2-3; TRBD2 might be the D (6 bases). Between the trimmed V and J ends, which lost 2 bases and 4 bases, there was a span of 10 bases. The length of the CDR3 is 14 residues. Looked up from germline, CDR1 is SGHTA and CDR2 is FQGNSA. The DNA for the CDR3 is TGTGCCAGCAGCTTACTACTAGCAGCAGATACGCAGTATTTT. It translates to CASSLLLAADTQYF.

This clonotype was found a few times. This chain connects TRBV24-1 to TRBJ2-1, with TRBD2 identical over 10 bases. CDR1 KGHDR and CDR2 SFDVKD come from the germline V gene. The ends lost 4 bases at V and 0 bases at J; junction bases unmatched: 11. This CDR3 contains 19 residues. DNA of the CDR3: TGTGCCACCAGTGAGGGAGGGCTAGCGGGAGATAACTCCTACAATGAGCAGTTCTTC. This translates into CATSEGGLAGDNSYNEQFF.

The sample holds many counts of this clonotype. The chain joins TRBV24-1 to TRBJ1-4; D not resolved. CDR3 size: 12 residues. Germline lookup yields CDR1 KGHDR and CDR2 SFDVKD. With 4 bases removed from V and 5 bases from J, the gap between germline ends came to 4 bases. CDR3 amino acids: CATSDLNEKLFF. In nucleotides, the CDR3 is TGTGCCACCAGTGACCTGAATGAAAAACTGTTTTTT.

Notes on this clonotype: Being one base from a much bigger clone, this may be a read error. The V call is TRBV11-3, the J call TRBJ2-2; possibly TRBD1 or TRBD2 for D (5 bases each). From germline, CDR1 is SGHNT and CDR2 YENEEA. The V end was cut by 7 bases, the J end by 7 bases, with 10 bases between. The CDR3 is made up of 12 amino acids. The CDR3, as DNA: TGTGCCAGCAACGGGGCCGGCGGGGAGCTGTTTTTT. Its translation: CASNGAGGELFF.

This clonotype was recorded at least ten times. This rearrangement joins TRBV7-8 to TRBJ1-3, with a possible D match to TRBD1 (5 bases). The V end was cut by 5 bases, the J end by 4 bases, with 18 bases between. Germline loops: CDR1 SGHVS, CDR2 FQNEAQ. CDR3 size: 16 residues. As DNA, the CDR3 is TGTGCCAGCAGCCGTTCGAGGGGAACATACGGAAACACCATATATTTT. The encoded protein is CASSRSRGTYGNTIYF.

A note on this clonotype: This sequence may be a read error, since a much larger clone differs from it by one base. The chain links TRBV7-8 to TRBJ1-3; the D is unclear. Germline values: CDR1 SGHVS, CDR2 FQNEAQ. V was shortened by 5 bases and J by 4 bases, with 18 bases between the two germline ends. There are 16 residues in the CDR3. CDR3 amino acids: CASSRSMGTYGNTIYF. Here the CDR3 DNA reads TGTGCCAGCAGCCGTTCGATGGGAACATACGGAAACACCATATATTTT.

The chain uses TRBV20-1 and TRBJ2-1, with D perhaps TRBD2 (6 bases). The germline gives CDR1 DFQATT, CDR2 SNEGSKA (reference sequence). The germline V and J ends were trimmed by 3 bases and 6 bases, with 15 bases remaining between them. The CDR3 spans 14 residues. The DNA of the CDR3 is TGCAGTGCTAGGTGGGGGAGGTGGGGCAATGAGCAGTTCTTC. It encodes CSARWGRWGNEQFF.

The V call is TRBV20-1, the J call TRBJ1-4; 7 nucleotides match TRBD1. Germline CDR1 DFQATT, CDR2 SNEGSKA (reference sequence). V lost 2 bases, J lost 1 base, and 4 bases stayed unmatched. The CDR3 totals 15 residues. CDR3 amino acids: CSARPTGVTNEKLFF. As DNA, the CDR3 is TGCAGTGCTAGACCAACAGGGGTAACTAATGAAAAACTGTTTTTT.

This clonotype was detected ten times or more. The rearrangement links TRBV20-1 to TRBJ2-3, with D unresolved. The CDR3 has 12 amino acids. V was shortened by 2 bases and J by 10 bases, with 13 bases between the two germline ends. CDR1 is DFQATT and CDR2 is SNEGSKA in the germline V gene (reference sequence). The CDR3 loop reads CSARQSSVAQYF. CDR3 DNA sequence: TGCAGTGCTAGACAGTCATCGGTTGCGCAGTATTTT.

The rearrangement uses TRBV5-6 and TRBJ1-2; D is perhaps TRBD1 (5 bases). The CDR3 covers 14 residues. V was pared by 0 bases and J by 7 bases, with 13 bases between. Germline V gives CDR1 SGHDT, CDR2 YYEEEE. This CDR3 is CASSLARGSGGYTF. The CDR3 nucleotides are TGTGCCAGCAGCTTGGCTCGGGGGTCGGGTGGCTACACCTTC.

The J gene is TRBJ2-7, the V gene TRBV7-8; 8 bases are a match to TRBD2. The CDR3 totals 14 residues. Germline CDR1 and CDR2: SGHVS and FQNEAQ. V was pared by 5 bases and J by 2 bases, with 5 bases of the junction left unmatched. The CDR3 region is CASSPVAGPYEQYF. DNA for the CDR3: TGTGCCAGCAGCCCAGTAGCGGGACCCTACGAGCAGTACTTC.

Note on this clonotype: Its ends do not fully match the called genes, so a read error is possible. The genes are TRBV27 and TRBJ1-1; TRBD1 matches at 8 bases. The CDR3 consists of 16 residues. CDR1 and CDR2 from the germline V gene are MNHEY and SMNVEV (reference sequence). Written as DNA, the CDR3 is TGTTCCAGCAGTTTATTCCAGGGGGCGGCGAACACTGAAGCTTTCTTT. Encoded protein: CSSSLFQGAANTEAFF.

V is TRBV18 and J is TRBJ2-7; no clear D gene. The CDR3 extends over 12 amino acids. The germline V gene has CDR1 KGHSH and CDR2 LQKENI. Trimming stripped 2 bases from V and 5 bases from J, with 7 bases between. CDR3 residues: CASSPSGDEQYF. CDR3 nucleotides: TGTGCCAGCTCACCAAGTGGGGACGAGCAGTACTTC.

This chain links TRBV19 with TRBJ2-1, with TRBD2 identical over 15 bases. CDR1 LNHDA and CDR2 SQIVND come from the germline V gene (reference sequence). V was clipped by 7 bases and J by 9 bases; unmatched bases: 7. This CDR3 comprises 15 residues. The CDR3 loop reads CASIRTSGRGVEQFF. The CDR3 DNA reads TGTGCCAGTATTAGGACTAGCGGGAGGGGAGTTGAGCAGTTCTTC.

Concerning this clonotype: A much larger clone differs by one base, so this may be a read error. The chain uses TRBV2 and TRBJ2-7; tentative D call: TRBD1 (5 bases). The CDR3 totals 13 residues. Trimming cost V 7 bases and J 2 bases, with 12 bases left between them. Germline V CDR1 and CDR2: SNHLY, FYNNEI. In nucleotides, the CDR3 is TGTGCCAGCATTGAGGACATGACCTACGAGCAGTACTTC. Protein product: CASIEDMTYEQYF.